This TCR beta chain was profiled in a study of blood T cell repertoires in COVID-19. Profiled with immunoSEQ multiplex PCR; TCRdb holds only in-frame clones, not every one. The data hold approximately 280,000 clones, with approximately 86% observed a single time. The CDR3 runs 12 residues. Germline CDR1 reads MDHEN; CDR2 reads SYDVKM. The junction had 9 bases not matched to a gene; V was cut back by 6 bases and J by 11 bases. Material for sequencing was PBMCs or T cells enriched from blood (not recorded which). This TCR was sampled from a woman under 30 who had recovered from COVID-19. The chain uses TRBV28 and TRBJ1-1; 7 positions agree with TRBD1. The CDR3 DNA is TGTGCCAGCAGCTCCGCTGGGACAGCGGCTTTCTTT. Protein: CASSSAGTAAFF.